Sequencing of this T cell receptor beta chain was carried out in a study of cytomegalovirus exposure and HLA in healthy donors. Trimming shortened V by 6 bases and J by 7 bases, and 16 bases separated the two germline ends. Germline values: CDR1 MNHNS, CDR2 SASEGT. This CDR3 region has 15 residues. Details on this clone: Its specificity is unknown.

General study findings and limits: Reported performance of the classifier showed diagnosis of cytomegalovirus status with high specificity and sensitivity. Researchers counted around 180 TCR beta chains as cytomegalovirus-associated. Subsequent analysis revealed that first-cohort TCR clusters tended to co-occur in the 120 or so validation repertoires. There were some public TCRs occurring in many donors, but most TCR sequences were rare.

Assay: immunoSEQ multiplex PCR; the TCRdb copy retains only in-frame clones and omits some. Here the sample spans approximately 54,000 clones, 89% being singletons. The chain uses TRBV6-1 and TRBJ1-6, with D possibly being TRBD1 (5 bases). This receptor was obtained from a woman aged 18-29 years in good health and CMV-seropositive. Sequenced input: PBMCs. The CDR3 sequence: CASSDRRVLNSPLHF. Here the CDR3 DNA reads TGTGCCAGCAGCGACCGCAGGGTTTTGAATTCACCCCTCCACTTT.